These 19 T cell receptor beta chains came from one sample sequenced in a study of human T cells and chemical hapten exposure. Time point denoted: patch test 1, 2 weeks after DPC sensitization. The treatment denotes: therapeutic diphenylcyclopropenone sensitization with weekly scalp DPC. TCRdb fed the RACE reads into MiXCR, producing one record per CDR3 protein. The sample includes roughly 360,000 distinct CDR3 sequences, approximately 5% of them seen just once. The sample here was whole blood, taken in connection with sensitization to the hapten diphenylcyclopropenone (DPC). The receptors originated from a woman between 45 and 65 years old with alopecia areata. Some clones in this sample may be carry-over from other donors' samples.

This clonotype was recorded at least ten times. J is TRBJ2-3 and V is TRBV25-1; D remains unclear. The ends were cut back, 5 bases at V and 2 bases at J, with 14 bases in the middle. This CDR3 has 15 amino acids. Germline CDR1 reads MGHDK; CDR2 reads SYGVNS. The DNA for the CDR3 is TGTGCCAGCAGTCCCTTCGGACGCGCCACAGATACGCAGTATTTT. Encoded protein: CASSPFGRATDTQYF.

The gene calls are TRBV11-2 and TRBJ2-3; maybe TRBD1 (6 bases). The CDR3 runs to 19 residues. Trimming removed 3 bases from V and 3 bases from J, with 25 bases in between. Germline V gene data show CDR1 as SGHAT and CDR2 as FQNNGV. CDR3 amino acids: CASSFQPLGSQGLTDTQYF. The DNA of the CDR3 is TGTGCCAGCAGCTTCCAGCCCTTAGGCTCACAGGGTCTGACAGATACGCAGTATTTT.

This clonotype has a count of ten or more. The genes are TRBV18 and TRBJ1-5; possible D gene TRBD1, 6 bases. The CDR3 covers 12 residues. Trimming took 2 bases from V and 7 from J, leaving 6 bases between them. CDR1 and CDR2 from the germline V gene are KGHSH and LQKENI. Here the CDR3 reads CASSPRGQPQHF. DNA of the CDR3: TGTGCCAGCTCACCAAGGGGGCAGCCCCAGCATTTT.

This clonotype was observed a handful of times. The gene calls are TRBV10-2 and TRBJ2-2; 8 bases map to TRBD1. Trimming removed 8 bases from V and 2 bases from J; junction bases left unmatched: 10. The CDR3 is 16 residues long. Germline loops: CDR1 WSHSY, CDR2 SAAADI. The DNA of the CDR3 is TGCGCCAGCTGGTCCTCCGACAGGGGTAACACCGGGGAGCTGTTTTTT. Amino acids: CASWSSDRGNTGELFF.

This clonotype was seen a handful of times. This chain uses TRBV27 with TRBJ2-7; 8 bases agree with TRBD2. J gave up 5 bases and V 2 bases, and 8 bases lay outside the gene matches. Looked up from germline, CDR1 is MNHEY and CDR2 is SMNVEV (reference sequence). The CDR3 covers 15 residues. The CDR3 region has the DNA TGTGCCAGCAGTTTAATGAGACTAGCGACGGACGAGCAGTACTTC. Translation gives CASSLMRLATDEQYF.

The sample holds many counts of this clonotype. The chain couples TRBV29-1 to TRBJ1-2, with 7 bases identical to TRBD1. There are 12 residues in the CDR3. From germline, CDR1 is SQVTM and CDR2 ANQGSEA. Germline trimming cut 4 bases from V and 6 bases from J; bases unmatched to any gene: 5. The CDR3 loop reads CSVGGQRHGYTF. The CDR3 region has the DNA TGCAGCGTTGGGGGACAGCGACATGGCTACACCTTC. Looking up the rest from reference TRBV29-1 and TRBJ1-2 gives the full variable domain: SAVISQKPSRDICQRGTSLTIQCQVDSQVTMMFWYRQQPGQSLTLIATANQGSEATYESGFVIDKFPISRPNLTFSTLTVSNMSPEDSSIYLCSVGGQRHGYTFGSGTRLTVV.

This clonotype showed up many times. The chain is built from TRBV28 and TRBJ1-5; 7 nucleotides match TRBD1. V gave up 7 bases and J gave up 9 bases; unmatched junction bases: 15. CDR3 size: 15 residues. Germline assignment: CDR1 MDHEN and CDR2 SYDVKM. Here the CDR3 reads CASTGLGQVIRPQHF. The CDR3 DNA reads TGTGCCAGCACTGGGCTTGGACAGGTGATTCGGCCCCAGCATTTT. Full variable domain (missing parts from reference TRBV28 and TRBJ1-5): DVKVTQSSRYLVKRTGEKVFLECVQDMDHENMFWYRQDPGLGLRLIYFSYDVKMKEKGDIPEGYSVSREKKERFSLILESASTNQTSMYLCASTGLGQVIRPQHFGDGTRLSIL.

This clonotype occurred many times. The gene calls are TRBV5-6 and TRBJ1-2, with D perhaps TRBD1 (5 bases). Between the trimmed V and J ends, which lost 2 bases and 8 bases, there was a span of 19 bases. The CDR3 length is 15 residues. The V gene's germline CDR1 is SGHDT and CDR2 YYEEEE. The CDR3 DNA reads as TGTGCCAGCAGCTTAGGCGCCACAGGATATGTGGGCTACACCTTC. It yields the protein CASSLGATGYVGYTF. Looking up the rest from reference TRBV5-6 and TRBJ1-2 gives the full variable domain: DAGVTQSPTHLIKTRGQQVTLRCSPKSGHDTVSWYQQALGQGPQFIFQYYEEEERQRGNFPDRFSGHQFPNYSSELNVNALLLGDSALYLCASSLGATGYVGYTFGSGTRLTVV.

There are a few counts of this clonotype. The genes are TRBV28 and TRBJ2-3; 8 nucleotides agree with TRBD2. This CDR3 comprises 17 residues. CDR1 is MDHEN, CDR2 SYDVKM, per germline. Trimming cost V 5 bases and J 0 bases; bases outside gene matches: 10. The CDR3 region has the DNA TGTGCCAGCAGTCCCCCACTAGCGGAGTCTAGCACAGATACGCAGTATTTT. Amino acids: CASSPPLAESSTDTQYF.

This clonotype was recorded a few times. This chain connects TRBV20-1 to TRBJ1-1; no clear D gene. Trimming pared 1 base from V and 3 bases from J, leaving 12 bases between. The germline gives CDR1 DFQATT, CDR2 SNEGSKA (reference sequence). The CDR3 is made up of 14 amino acids. CDR3 sequence reads: CSARGPGVDTEAFF. The CDR3 DNA reads TGCAGTGCTAGAGGTCCGGGAGTGGACACTGAAGCTTTCTTT.

This clonotype was observed at least ten times. The chain uses TRBV6-2 or TRBV6-3 and TRBJ1-5; 9 bases agree with TRBD1. The CDR3 covers 17 residues. CDR1 is MNHEY, CDR2 SVGEGT, per germline. J lost 1 base, V lost 6 bases, and 10 bases had no gene match. DNA of the CDR3: TGTGCCAGCAGGACGGCCCGACAGGGGGGAAGCAATCAGCCCCAGCATTTT. Translation gives CASRTARQGGSNQPQHF.

This clonotype showed up just a few times. V and J are TRBV3-1 and TRBJ2-2, with no clear D. Germline V gene data show CDR1 as LGHDT and CDR2 as YNNKEL (reference sequence). V shed 5 bases and J shed 6 bases, with 7 bases lying between them. The CDR3 covers 12 residues. The CDR3 spells CASSGFPGELFF. CDR3 DNA sequence: TGTGCCAGCAGCGGTTTTCCCGGGGAGCTGTTTTTT.

The rearrangement joins TRBV19 to TRBJ2-4; D remains unclear. CDR1 is LNHDA, CDR2 SQIVND, per germline (reference sequence). Trimming left V 5 bases short and J 7 bases short, with 12 bases between. The CDR3 has 13 residues. This CDR3 reads CASSGGSWNIQYF. For the CDR3, the DNA is TGTGCCAGTAGTGGCGGCTCGTGGAACATTCAGTACTTC.

This clonotype has at least ten counts. The rearrangement links TRBV6-2 or TRBV6-3 to TRBJ1-5; perhaps TRBD1 as D (6 bases). There are 14 residues in the CDR3. Germline V gene lookup returns CDR1 MNHEY and CDR2 SVGEGT. V lost 5 bases and J lost 1, with 9 bases in between. The DNA for the CDR3 is TGTGCCAGCAGTAAACAGGGAAGCAATCAGCCCCAGCATTTT. Protein sequence: CASSKQGSNQPQHF.

This chain links TRBV20-1 with TRBJ2-3, with a possible D match to TRBD1 (6 bases). Germline loops: CDR1 DFQATT, CDR2 SNEGSKA (reference sequence). This CDR3 is built from 14 residues. V dropped 4 bases and J dropped 2 bases, with 13 bases sitting between them. As DNA, the CDR3 is TGCAGTGCTACCCGACAGGATTACACAGATACGCAGTATTTT. This encodes CSATRQDYTDTQYF.

The J gene is TRBJ2-3, the V gene TRBV5-1; 9 nucleotides line up with TRBD2. CDR1 is SGHRS and CDR2 is YFSETQ in the germline V gene. Unmatched junction bases numbered 12, after V lost 2 bases and J lost 5 bases. This CDR3 has 17 residues. In nucleotides, the CDR3 is TGCGCCAGCAGCTTATTTCTCGCGGGAGGGCTGGGAGATACGCAGTATTTT. This gives the protein CASSLFLAGGLGDTQYF.

This clonotype was seen many times. The rearrangement uses TRBV12-3 or TRBV12-4 and TRBJ1-5; D call uncertain. The CDR3 consists of 14 residues. Trimming took 6 bases from V and 0 from J, leaving 9 bases between them. The CDR3 DNA sequence: TGTGCCAGCAGCCAGAGTGATAGCAATCAGCCCCAGCATTTT. As protein: CASSQSDSNQPQHF.

This clonotype was picked up a small number of times. The rearrangement uses TRBV9 and TRBJ2-7; a weak D match, TRBD2 (6 bases). The V end was cut by 1 base, the J end by 1 base, with 12 bases between. The CDR3 contains 15 residues. Germline lookup yields CDR1 SGDLS and CDR2 YYNGEE. Here the CDR3 reads CASSVTSTSSYEQYF. In DNA form, the CDR3 reads TGTGCCAGCAGCGTAACTAGCACATCATCCTACGAGCAGTACTTC.

This clonotype was counted at least ten times. In DNA form, the CDR3 reads TGTGCCAGCAGTGACAGATATGGCTACACCTTC. This encodes CASSDRYGYTF. The chain joins TRBV6-1 to TRBJ1-2, with D hard to call. The CDR3 loop spans 11 amino acids. Between the trimmed V and J ends, which lost 3 bases and 5 bases, there was a span of 4 bases. The germline V gene has CDR1 MNHNS and CDR2 SASEGT.